This TCR beta chain was observed in a study of T cells in Graves' hyperthyroidism and ophthalmopathy. Broader study findings: Ophthalmopathy could be told apart from stable hyperthyroidism with a 13 V-J model.

Germline CDR1 reads MDHEN; CDR2 reads SYDVKM. The V and J ends lost 2 bases and 5 bases respectively, with 12 bases between them. The CDR3 length is 14 residues. There are many counts of this clonotype. What it recognizes is unknown. The TCR beta CDR3 regions underwent amplification using RNA transcripts as the source. Researchers ran a first-round RT-PCR on the TCR CDR3 using the HTBI primer set. Each CDR3 protein is one row after TCRdb ran MiXCR on the multiplex PCR reads. The sample lists roughly 380,000 distinct CDR3 sequences, around 13% occurring once. The sequence was obtained from a woman aged 18-29 years with Graves' hyperthyroidism. The V and J genes are TRBV28 and TRBJ1-2; the D is unclear. Sequences were obtained from blood. The CDR3 spells CASSLPHGGYGYTF. The CDR3 nucleotides are TGTGCCAGCAGTTTACCCCATGGAGGTTATGGCTACACCTTC.